One sample yielded the 3 T cell receptor beta chains listed below, sequenced in a study of neurological immune-mediated disorders. A single record per CDR3 protein comes from TCRdb applying MiXCR to the 5' RACE reads. The sample lists roughly 62,000 distinct CDR3 sequences, less than 2.5% seen once, with about 2.9% in the top ten. The sequenced material came from PBMCs. The receptors were gathered from a man aged 50 or older with multiple sclerosis.

This clonotype was observed at least ten times. This chain links TRBV27 with TRBJ2-5, with 7 bases matching TRBD2. Germline values: CDR1 MNHEY, CDR2 SMNVEV (reference sequence). The CDR3 length is 13 residues. The V and J ends lost 5 bases and 6 bases, in that order; junction bases with no gene match: 6. The CDR3 region has the DNA TGTGCCAGCAGTACGGGGACTATGAAGACCCAGTACTTC. Amino acid sequence: CASSTGTMKTQYF.

This clonotype came up many times. V is TRBV5-1 and J is TRBJ1-1; 8 nucleotides match TRBD1. The J segment lost 6 bases and the V segment lost 3 bases, leaving 10 bases of the junction unmatched. The CDR3 is made up of 15 amino acids. Germline V gene data show CDR1 as SGHRS and CDR2 as YFSETQ. The CDR3 coding sequence is TGCGCCAGCAGCTCTCGACAGGGGAGTAACGCTGAAGCTTTCTTT. Protein: CASSSRQGSNAEAFF.

This clonotype was counted at least ten times. The chain carries TRBV28 and TRBJ2-5, with D perhaps TRBD2 (6 bases). Trimming pared 7 bases from V and 4 bases from J, leaving 19 bases between. From germline, CDR1 is MDHEN and CDR2 SYDVKM. The CDR3 has 15 residues. CDR3 bases: TGTGCCAGCACGGCCGGCGGGGAGCCAATAGAGACCCAGTACTTC. It specifies CASTAGGEPIETQYF.